This T cell receptor beta chain was obtained from a study of Graves' ophthalmopathy and Graves' hyperthyroidism. The germline V gene has CDR1 MDHEN and CDR2 SYDVKM. The CDR3 has 13 amino acids. Trimming removed 6 bases at V and 7 bases at J, with 15 bases between. RNA transcripts were the template, and TCR beta CDR3 regions were amplified from them. First-round RT-PCR employed HTBI primers, with a second-round multiplex PCR after it. TCRdb redid the calling of the multiplex PCR reads with MiXCR, one entry per CDR3 protein. The table has approximately 210,000 distinct CDR3 sequences, under 30% seen once.

The source material was peripheral blood. The TCR sequence derives from a man aged 50 to 59 with Graves' ophthalmopathy. V usage is TRBV28 and J usage is TRBJ1-2, with D uncertain. The CDR3 DNA follows: TGTGCCAGCAGCACTACCTCTCGAGGTGGCTACACCTTC. Its protein product is CASSTTSRGGYTF.